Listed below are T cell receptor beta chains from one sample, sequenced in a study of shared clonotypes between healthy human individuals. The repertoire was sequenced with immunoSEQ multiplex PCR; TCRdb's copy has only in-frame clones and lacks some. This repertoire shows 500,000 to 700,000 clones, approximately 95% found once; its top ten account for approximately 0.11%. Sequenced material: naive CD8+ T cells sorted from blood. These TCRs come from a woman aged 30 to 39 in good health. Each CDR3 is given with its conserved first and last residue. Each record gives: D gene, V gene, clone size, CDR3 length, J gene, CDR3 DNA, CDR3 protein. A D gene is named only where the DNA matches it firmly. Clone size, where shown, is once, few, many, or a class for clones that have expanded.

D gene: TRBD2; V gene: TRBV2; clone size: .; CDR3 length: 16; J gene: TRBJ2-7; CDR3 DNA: TGTGCCAGCAACTTGCGAGTAGCGGGAGAGTTTGGCGAGCAGTACTTC; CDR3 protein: CASNLRVAGEFGEQYF
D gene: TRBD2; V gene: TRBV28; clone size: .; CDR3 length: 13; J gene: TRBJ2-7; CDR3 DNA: TGTGCCAGTTCCGGGACTAGCTACCACGAGCAGTACTTC; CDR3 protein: CASSGTSYHEQYF
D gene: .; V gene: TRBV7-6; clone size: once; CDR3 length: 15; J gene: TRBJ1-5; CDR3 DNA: TGTGCCAGCAGCTCAGACCCGAGCGGCAATCAGCCCCAGCATTTT; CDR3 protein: CASSSDPSGNQPQHF
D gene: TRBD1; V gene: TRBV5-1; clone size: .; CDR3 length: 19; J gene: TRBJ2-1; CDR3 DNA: TGCGCCAGCAGCTTGTTGGGGCGGAGAGGGGGCTCTGGGTACAATGAGCAGTTCTTC; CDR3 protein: CASSLLGRRGGSGYNEQFF
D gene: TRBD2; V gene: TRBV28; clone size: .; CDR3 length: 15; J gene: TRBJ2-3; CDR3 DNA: TGTGCCAGCTGCGGGACTAGCGGGAGTTCAGATACGCAGTATTTT; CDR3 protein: CASCGTSGSSDTQYF
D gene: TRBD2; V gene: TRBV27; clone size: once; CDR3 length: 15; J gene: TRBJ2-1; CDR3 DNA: TGTGCCAGCAGTCTACTAGCGGGAGCGGCGAATGAGCAGTTCTTC; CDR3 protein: CASSLLAGAANEQFF
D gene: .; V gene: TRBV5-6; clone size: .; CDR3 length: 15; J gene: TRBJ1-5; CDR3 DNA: TGTGCCAGCAGCCTGGGTTTCGCGGGGAATCAGCCCCAGCATTTT; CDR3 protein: CASSLGFAGNQPQHF
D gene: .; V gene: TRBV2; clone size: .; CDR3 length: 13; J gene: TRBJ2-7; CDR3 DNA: TGTGCCAGCAGTGAAAACCCCTTTTACGAGCAGTACTTC; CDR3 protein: CASSENPFYEQYF
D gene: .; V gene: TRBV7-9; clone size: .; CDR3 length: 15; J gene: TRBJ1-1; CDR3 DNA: TGTGCCAGCAGCATCTCCCAGGGGAGAGAGACTGAAGCTTTCTTT; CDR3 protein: CASSISQGRETEAFF
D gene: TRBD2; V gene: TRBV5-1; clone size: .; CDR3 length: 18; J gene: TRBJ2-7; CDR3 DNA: TGCGCCAGCAGCCTACACCCGCAGACTAGCGGGAGGGCCTACGAGCAGTACTTC; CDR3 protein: CASSLHPQTSGRAYEQYF
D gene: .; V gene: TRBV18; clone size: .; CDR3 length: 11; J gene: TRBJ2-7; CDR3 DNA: TGTGCCAGCTCACTAGGAGGAGAGCAGTACTTC; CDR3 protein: CASSLGGEQYF
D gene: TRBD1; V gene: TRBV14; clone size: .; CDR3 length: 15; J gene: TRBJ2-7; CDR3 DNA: TGTGCCAGCAGCCAAACGGACAGGTCGATCTACGAGCAGTACTTC; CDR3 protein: CASSQTDRSIYEQYF
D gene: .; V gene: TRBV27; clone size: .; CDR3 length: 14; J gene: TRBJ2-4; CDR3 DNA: TGTGCCAGCAGTTTATCGGGTACAGGGAACATTCAGTACTTC; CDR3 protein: CASSLSGTGNIQYF
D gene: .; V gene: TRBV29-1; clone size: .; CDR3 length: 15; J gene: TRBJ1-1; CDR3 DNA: TGCAGCGTTGAATTGGATCGCCCCAGGAACACTGAAGCTTTCTTT; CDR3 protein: CSVELDRPRNTEAFF
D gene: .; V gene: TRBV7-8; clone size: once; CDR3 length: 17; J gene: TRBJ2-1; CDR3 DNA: TGTGCCAGCAGCTTAGGAGGGGCGGGATACCAACACAATGAGCAGTTCTTC; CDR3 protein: CASSLGGAGYQHNEQFF
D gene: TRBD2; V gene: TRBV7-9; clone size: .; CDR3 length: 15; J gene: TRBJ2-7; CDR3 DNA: TGTGCCAGCAGCTTAGGCCCTAGCGGGGACTACGAGCAGTACTTC; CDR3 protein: CASSLGPSGDYEQYF